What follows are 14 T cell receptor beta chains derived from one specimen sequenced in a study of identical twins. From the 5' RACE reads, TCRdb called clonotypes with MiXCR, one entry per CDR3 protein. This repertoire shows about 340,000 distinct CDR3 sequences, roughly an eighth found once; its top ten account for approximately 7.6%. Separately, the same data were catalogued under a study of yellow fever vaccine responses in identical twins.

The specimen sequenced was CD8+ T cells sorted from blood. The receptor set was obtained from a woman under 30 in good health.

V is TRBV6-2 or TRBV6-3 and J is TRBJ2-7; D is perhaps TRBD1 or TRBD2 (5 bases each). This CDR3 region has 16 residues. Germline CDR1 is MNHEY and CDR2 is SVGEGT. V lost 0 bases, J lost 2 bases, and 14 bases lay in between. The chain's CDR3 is CASSYSGPLRAYEQYV. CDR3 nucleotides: TGTGCCAGCAGTTACTCGGGACCCCTCCGAGCCTACGAGCAGTACGTC.

CDR3 in amino acids: CSAGWLARRSYNEQFF. CDR3 DNA sequence: TGCAGTGCTGGATGGCTAGCGAGACGTTCCTACAATGAGCAGTTCTTC. The rearrangement links TRBV20-1 to TRBJ2-1, with a possible D match to TRBD2 (6 bases). This CDR3 comprises 16 residues. V was shortened by 5 bases and J by 1 base, with 18 bases between the two germline ends. CDR1 DFQATT and CDR2 SNEGSKA come from the germline V gene (reference sequence).

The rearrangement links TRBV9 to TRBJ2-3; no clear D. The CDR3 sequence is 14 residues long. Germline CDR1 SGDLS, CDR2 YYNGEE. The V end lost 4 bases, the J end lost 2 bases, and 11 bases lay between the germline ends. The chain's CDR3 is CASSPSTTTDTQYF. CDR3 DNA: TGTGCCAGCAGCCCGAGCACCACCACAGATACGCAGTATTTT.

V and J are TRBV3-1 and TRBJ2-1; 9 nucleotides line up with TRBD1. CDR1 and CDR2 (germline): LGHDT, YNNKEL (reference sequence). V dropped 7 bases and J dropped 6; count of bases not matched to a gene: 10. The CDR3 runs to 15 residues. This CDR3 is CASTPGQGGFNEQFF. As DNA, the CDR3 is TGTGCCAGCACCCCGGGACAGGGAGGTTTCAATGAGCAGTTCTTC.

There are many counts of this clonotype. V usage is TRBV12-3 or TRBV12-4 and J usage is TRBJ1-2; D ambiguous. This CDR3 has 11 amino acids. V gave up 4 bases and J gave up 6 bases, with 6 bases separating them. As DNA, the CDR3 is TGTGCCAGCAGTTCCGGACATGGCTACACCTTC. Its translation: CASSSGHGYTF.

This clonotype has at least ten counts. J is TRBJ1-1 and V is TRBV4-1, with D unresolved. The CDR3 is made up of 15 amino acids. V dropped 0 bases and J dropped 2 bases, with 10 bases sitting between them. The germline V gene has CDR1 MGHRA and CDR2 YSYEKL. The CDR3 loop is CASSQDRRANTEAFF. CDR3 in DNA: TGCGCCAGCAGCCAAGATCGTAGGGCTAACACTGAAGCTTTCTTT.

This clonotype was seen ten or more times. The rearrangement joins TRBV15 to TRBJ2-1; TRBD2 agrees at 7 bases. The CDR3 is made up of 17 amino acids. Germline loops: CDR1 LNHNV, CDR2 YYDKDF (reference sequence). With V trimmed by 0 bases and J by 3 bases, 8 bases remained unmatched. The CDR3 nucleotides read TGTGCCACCAGCAGAGATGGAGCGGGACCTTTCTACAATGAGCAGTTCTTC. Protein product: CATSRDGAGPFYNEQFF. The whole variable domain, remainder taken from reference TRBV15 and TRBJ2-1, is DAMVIQNPRYQVTQFGKPVTLSCSQTLNHNVMYWYQQKSSQAPKLLFHYYDKDFNNEADTPDNFQSRRPNTSFCFLDIRSPGLGDTAMYLCATSRDGAGPFYNEQFFGPGTRLTVL.

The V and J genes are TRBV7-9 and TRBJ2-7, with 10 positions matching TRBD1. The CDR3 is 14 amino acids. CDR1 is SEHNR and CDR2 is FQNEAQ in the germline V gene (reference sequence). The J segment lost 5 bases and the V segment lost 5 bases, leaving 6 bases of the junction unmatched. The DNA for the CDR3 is TGTGCCAGCAGCGGGGACAGGGGAGGGCACGAGCAGTACTTC. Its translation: CASSGDRGGHEQYF.

The CDR3 DNA is TGCAGTGCTAGGGAAGCCTTGCGGGAGCGGGAGACCCAGTACTTC. Its protein product is CSAREALRERETQYF. J is TRBJ2-5 and V is TRBV20-1; 7 bases fit TRBD2. CDR3 length: 15 amino acids. V trimming: 3 bases; J trimming: 5 bases; junction bases outside the gene matches: 12. The germline V gene encodes CDR1 DFQATT and CDR2 SNEGSKA (reference sequence).

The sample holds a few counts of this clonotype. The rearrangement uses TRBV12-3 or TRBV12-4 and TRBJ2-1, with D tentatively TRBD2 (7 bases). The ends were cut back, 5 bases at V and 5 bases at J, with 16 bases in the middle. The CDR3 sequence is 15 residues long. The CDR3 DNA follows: TGTGCCAGCAGTCCCGGCGGGGGCAGGGACAATGAGCAGTTCTTC. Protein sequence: CASSPGGGRDNEQFF.

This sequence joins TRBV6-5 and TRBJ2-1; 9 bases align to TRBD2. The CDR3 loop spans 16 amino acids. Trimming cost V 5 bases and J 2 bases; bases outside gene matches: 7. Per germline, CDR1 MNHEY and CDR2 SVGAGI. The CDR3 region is CASSDTSGGPYNEQFF. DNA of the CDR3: TGTGCCAGCAGTGACACGAGCGGGGGGCCCTACAATGAGCAGTTCTTC.

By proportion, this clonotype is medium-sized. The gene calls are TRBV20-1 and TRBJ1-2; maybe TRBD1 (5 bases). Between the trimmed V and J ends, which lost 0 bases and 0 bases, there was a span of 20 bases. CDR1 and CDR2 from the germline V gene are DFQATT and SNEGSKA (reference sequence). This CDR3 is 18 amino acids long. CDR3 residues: CSARDGGFIGPPNYGYTF. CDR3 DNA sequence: TGCAGTGCTAGAGATGGGGGGTTCATAGGACCACCTAACTATGGCTACACCTTC.

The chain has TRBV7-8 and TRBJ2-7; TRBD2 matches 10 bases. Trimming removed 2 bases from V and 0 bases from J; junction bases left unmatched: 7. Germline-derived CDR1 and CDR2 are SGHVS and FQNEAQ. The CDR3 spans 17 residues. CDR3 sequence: CASSLSLAGVSSYEQYF. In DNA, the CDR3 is TGTGCCAGCAGCTTATCGCTAGCGGGAGTCAGCTCCTACGAGCAGTACTTC.

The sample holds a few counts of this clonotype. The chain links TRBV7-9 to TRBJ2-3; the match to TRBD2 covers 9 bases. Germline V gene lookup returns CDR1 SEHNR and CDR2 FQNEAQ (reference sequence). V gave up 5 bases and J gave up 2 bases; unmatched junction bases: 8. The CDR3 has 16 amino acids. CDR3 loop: CASSPGPSGITDTQYF. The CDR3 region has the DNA TGTGCCAGCAGCCCCGGCCCTAGCGGGATCACAGATACGCAGTATTTT.